The entry below describes one TCR beta chain. As to treatment: around 19 received Ad26.COV2.S at low or high dose, single or two shots; about 5 received placebo; per-sample allocation not given. Collection of the samples took place on day 63 after the first injection of vaccine or placebo. This CDR3 contains 14 residues. Trimming took 4 bases from V and 2 from J, leaving 14 bases between them. Germline loops: CDR1 SQVTM, CDR2 ANQGSEA. The sample originates from a study of Ad26.COV2.S vaccination and SARS-CoV-2 variants. TCRdb's table, derived via immunoSEQ multiplex PCR, lists solely in-frame clones and lacks some. This repertoire shows a few hundred thousand clones, over 75% found once; its top ten account for approximately 3.3%.

The chain carries TRBV29-1 and TRBJ1-1; no reliable D call. The specimen was peripheral blood, collected in a trial of Ad26.COV2.S vaccine versus placebo. The TCR sequence derives from a person aged 18-65 years who received the Ad26.COV2.S COVID-19 vaccine or a placebo. The CDR3 nucleotides are TGCAGCGTTGGCGGAGGGCTTTTAAACACTGAAGCTTTCTTT. Its translation is CSVGGGLLNTEAFF.